This T cell receptor beta chain was retrieved from a study of blood T cell repertoires in COVID-19 (dated by TCRdb to about 2020). With respect to the entire study: Samples from collaborators originated in the United States, Italy and Spain and spanned both the acute and convalescent phases of COVID-19. The samples were drawn from two sources: the first 160 participants of the ongoing ImmuneRACE study, and over 1,000 subjects contributed by 6 global collaborators. The sample metadata nearly always contained a de-identified subject ID, COVID-19 status, age in years and sex. The prospective study material was composed of cDNA or gDNA derived from T cells, B-cell-depleted T cells, or PBMCs. The repertoires were released in a freely available public database intended as a resource for research on the immune response to SARS-CoV-2. Where HLA class I and class II types were available, the types were taken from metadata supplied by the sample provider, not from assay-based typing. Deeply sampled blood TCRbeta repertoires from subjects exposed to, actively infected with, or recovered from COVID-19 were included in the dataset. Points the paper makes about the study in general: The amount of clinical and demographic metadata varied by source and participant and was provided uncurated.

Each collaborating institution followed its own protocols to collect whole blood in K2EDTA tubes. For TCRbeta analysis, collaborator samples were shipped as frozen whole blood, as isolated PBMCs, or as DNA extracted from either sample type. Relative to germline, V is missing 6 bases and J is missing 4 bases, with 9 bases of the junction outside any gene match. CDR1 LNHDA and CDR2 SQIVND are derived from the germline V gene (reference sequence). The CDR3 measures 15 amino acids from cysteine to phenylalanine. The retained sequence is limited to the CDR3, 45 bases, with the frame set at the first base. Details on this clone: What this receptor recognizes is not known. No much larger clone is present one base from it, and per-base qualities are unavailable.

TCRbeta CDR3 regions were amplified from genomic DNA by means of the immunoSEQ Assay, a bias-controlled multiplex PCR. For the original study's pipeline: The number of nucleated cells in each sample was estimated by amplification of reference gene primers within the assay. Sequence reads were collapsed and filtered to measure the absolute abundance of every unique TCRbeta CDR3 rearrangement. Productive Simpson clonality was computed per sample as the square root of Simpson's diversity index over productive rearrangements. Held by TCRdb, this immuneACCESS table contains in-frame sequences only and omits some clones. Under half of the omission traces to an unresolved V gene where checked; the cause of the rest is unknown. V, J and clone size derive from that table, while D and trimming were established from the DNA sequence. Recorded for this sample are approximately 78,000 clones; around 78% of them occurred a single time. The biggest ten clones account for 18% of the sample.

The sequencing sample was made of peripheral blood. The rearranged segments are TRBV19 and TRBJ1-2; TRBD1 lines up with 9 middle nucleotides. The receptor was isolated from a woman aged 80 or over with acute or convalescent COVID-19. The base sequence is TGTGCCAGTAGGAAAGACAGGGGGGTTCTCTATGGCTACACCTTC. Its amino acids are CASRKDRGVLYGYTF.